Shown below are 19 T cell receptor beta chains from a single sample sequenced in a study of Graves' ophthalmopathy and Graves' hyperthyroidism. The authors amplified TCR beta CDR3 regions from RNA transcripts. First-round RT-PCR with HTBI primers preceded a second-round multiplex PCR. TCRdb passed the multiplex PCR reads through MiXCR, listing each CDR3 protein once. The profile shows 1 million to 1.3 million distinct CDR3 sequences, about two fifths of them singletons. The specimen sequenced was peripheral blood or thyroid tissue (not recorded which). All receptors come from an adult man with Graves' hyperthyroidism.

This clonotype was seen a single time. The gene calls are TRBV6-1 and TRBJ1-1; a weak D match, TRBD1 (6 bases). This CDR3 region has 15 residues. Deletions cut 6 bases from V and 1 base from J, with 15 bases between. Germline-derived CDR1 and CDR2 are MNHNS and SASEGT. The CDR3 region is CASRPRNRENTEAFF. The CDR3 DNA reads as TGTGCCAGCAGACCGAGGAACAGGGAGAACACTGAAGCTTTCTTT.

This sequence joins TRBV7-3 and TRBJ1-2, with 9 nucleotides matching TRBD1. J was trimmed by 2 bases and V by 3 bases; bases with no gene match: 7. Germline V gives CDR1 SGHTA, CDR2 FQGTGA. The CDR3 spans 16 residues. CDR3 loop: CASSLTGTGLNYGYTF. CDR3 DNA sequence: TGTGCCAGCAGCTTGACCGGGACAGGGTTAAACTATGGCTACACCTTC.

In this sample, this clonotype turned up many times. The chain combines TRBV4-1 with TRBJ1-5; no firm D call. The CDR3 spans 13 residues. V was shortened by 1 base and J by 5 bases, with 6 bases between the two germline ends. CDR1 is MGHRA, CDR2 YSYEKL, per germline. In DNA, the CDR3 is TGCGCCAGCAGCCAAGGCGGGTATCAGCCCCAGCATTTT. Its protein product is CASSQGGYQPQHF.

The V call is TRBV9, the J call TRBJ1-5; D is undetermined. This CDR3 has 16 amino acids. V was shortened by 2 bases and J by 7 bases, with 19 bases between the two germline ends. Per the germline V gene, CDR1 is SGDLS and CDR2 is YYNGEE. The CDR3 DNA follows: TGTGCCAGCAGCGTCTCCCAGGCCGGCTCCGGACAGCCCCAGCATTTT. Protein product: CASSVSQAGSGQPQHF.

This clonotype was seen at least ten times. The chain couples TRBV29-1 to TRBJ2-5; no clear D. The CDR3 sequence is 12 residues long. The V and J ends lost 4 bases and 3 bases respectively, with 9 bases between them. Per germline, CDR1 SQVTM and CDR2 ANQGSEA. DNA for the CDR3: TGCAGCGTTGCAGACCAGAAAGAGACCCAGTACTTC. Its protein product is CSVADQKETQYF.

Ten or more counts support this clonotype. The chain recombines TRBV20-1 with TRBJ2-5; D is possibly TRBD2 (5 bases). This CDR3 spans 11 amino acids. V was pared by 6 bases and J by 5 bases, with 10 bases between. Germline V CDR1 and CDR2: DFQATT, SNEGSKA (reference sequence). The CDR3 loop reads CSAGPGETQYF. CDR3 in DNA: TGCAGTGCCGGGCCGGGGGAGACCCAGTACTTC.

This clonotype was seen only a few times. The CDR3 region has the DNA TGTGCCAGCAGCCCCGACAGGGGGCTCTACGAGCAGTACTTC. This translates into CASSPDRGLYEQYF. The rearrangement uses TRBV7-2 and TRBJ2-7; TRBD1 matches at 10 bases. This CDR3 comprises 14 residues. In germline, CDR1 is SGHTA, CDR2 FQGNSA. V trimming: 5 bases; J trimming: 3 bases; junction bases outside the gene matches: 4.

This clonotype was detected only a few times. The chain uses TRBV10-3 and TRBJ1-5, with 9 bases that match TRBD1. V dropped 10 bases and J dropped 0; count of bases not matched to a gene: 10. The length of the CDR3 is 16 residues. The germline gives CDR1 ENHRY, CDR2 SYGVKD. CDR3 in DNA: TGTGCCAGCAGCCGGGACAGGGCTTATAGCAATCAGCCCCAGCATTTT. Translated: CASSRDRAYSNQPQHF.

This clonotype was seen ten or more times. This chain joins TRBV9 and TRBJ1-3; D is unresolved. The CDR3 totals 13 residues. Deletions cut 3 bases from V and 4 bases from J, with 8 bases between. Looked up from germline, CDR1 is SGDLS and CDR2 is YYNGEE. DNA for the CDR3: TGTGCCAGCAGCGGCGTGGGAGGAAACACCATATATTTT. Translated, it gives CASSGVGGNTIYF.

This clonotype was counted at least ten times. This chain uses TRBV7-2 with TRBJ1-4; D remains unclear. V lost 5 bases, J lost 0 bases, and 10 bases lay in between. Germline CDR1 is SGHTA and CDR2 is FQGNSA. The CDR3 covers 15 residues. The CDR3 nucleotides read TGTGCCAGCAGCCACGAAAGTACAACTAATGAAAAACTGTTTTTT. This gives the protein CASSHESTTNEKLFF.

V and J are TRBV15 and TRBJ1-2; no firm D call. The V end lost 3 bases, the J end lost 8 bases, and 16 bases lay between the germline ends. This CDR3 spans 14 amino acids. Germline V CDR1 and CDR2: LNHNV, YYDKDF (reference sequence). The CDR3 loop is CATSSEFLLGGYTF. CDR3 DNA sequence: TGTGCCACCAGCAGTGAATTTCTACTAGGAGGCTACACCTTC.

This clonotype was seen a few times. The chain has TRBV19 and TRBJ1-6; 7 bases are a match to TRBD1. The CDR3 has 16 amino acids. Losses at the gene ends were 11 bases for V and 4 bases for J; bases not matched to a gene: 14. Germline V gene data show CDR1 as LNHDA and CDR2 as SQIVND (reference sequence). This CDR3 reads CAWSVNRGSYNSPLHF. CDR3 nucleotides: TGTGCCTGGAGTGTTAACAGGGGATCATATAATTCACCCCTCCACTTT.

This clonotype was seen more than once but under ten times. The chain uses TRBV12-3 or TRBV12-4 and TRBJ2-7; TRBD1 aligns across 8 bases. J was trimmed by 3 bases and V by 6 bases; bases with no gene match: 10. This CDR3 spans 15 amino acids. This CDR3 is CASRTGTGDHYEQYF. The CDR3 coding sequence is TGTGCCAGCAGAACCGGGACAGGAGACCACTACGAGCAGTACTTC.

V gene TRBV6-5 combines with J gene TRBJ1-5; possibly TRBD1 for D (5 bases). CDR1 and CDR2 from the germline V gene are MNHEY and SVGAGI. The CDR3 sequence is 13 residues long. The V gene lost 6 bases and the J gene lost 6 bases, with 12 bases spanning the gap. The CDR3 sequence: CASRWRDGQPQHF. In DNA form, the CDR3 reads TGTGCCAGCAGGTGGAGGGACGGTCAGCCCCAGCATTTT.

This clonotype was observed a single time. A read error may produce the germline difference seen at one junction end. This rearrangement joins TRBV7-2 to TRBJ2-3, with D possibly being TRBD2 (5 bases). This CDR3 has 14 residues. Per germline, CDR1 SGHTA and CDR2 FQGNSA. Here the CDR3 reads CASSSRVITDTQYF. CDR3 in DNA: TGCGCCAGCAGTTCGAGGGTGATCACAGATACGCAGTATTTT.

This clonotype appeared a few times. The chain combines TRBV28 with TRBJ2-7; 8 bases line up with TRBD1. Trimming took 1 base from V and 3 from J; bases not matched to a gene: 5. Germline V CDR1 and CDR2: MDHEN, SYDVKM. CDR3 length: 15 amino acids. CDR3 region: CASSLSAGGGYEQYF. In nucleotides, the CDR3 is TGTGCCAGCAGTTTATCTGCAGGGGGCGGCTACGAGCAGTACTTC.

In this sample, this clonotype turned up once. This CDR3 fails to terminate in the conserved phenylalanine or tryptophan, so it likely reflects a read error. Because the CDR3's place on the DNA is in doubt, the DNA is left out and the CDR3 is given as listed by TCRdb. CDR3 amino acids: CASRKGTSGR. The V call is TRBV6-1, the J call TRBJ2-7; the D call of TRBD2 is as the table states it, not checked on the DNA. The CDR3 sequence runs 10 residues, both termini included. The germline gives CDR1 MNHNS, CDR2 SASEGT.

As to this clonotype: This may arise from a read error, as a much more abundant clone is one base away. V is TRBV9 and J is TRBJ2-7; D might be TRBD2 (8 bases). Germline V lookup: CDR1 SGDLS, CDR2 YYNGEE. The CDR3 has 14 residues. Trimming left V 4 bases short and J 5 bases short, with 16 bases between. CDR3 nucleotides: TGTGCCAGCAGCCGCGGGGGGACAGATGACGAGCAGTACTTC. This translates into CASSRGGTDDEQYF.

Only a few counts were recorded for this clonotype. This chain connects TRBV7-2 to TRBJ1-2; D is perhaps TRBD1 (6 bases). Trimming pared 5 bases from V and 2 bases from J, leaving 15 bases between. CDR1 and CDR2 (germline): SGHTA, FQGNSA. The CDR3 loop spans 15 amino acids. CDR3: CASSPREGTNYGYTF. The CDR3 bases are TGTGCCAGCAGCCCCCGGGAGGGGACAAACTATGGCTACACCTTC.